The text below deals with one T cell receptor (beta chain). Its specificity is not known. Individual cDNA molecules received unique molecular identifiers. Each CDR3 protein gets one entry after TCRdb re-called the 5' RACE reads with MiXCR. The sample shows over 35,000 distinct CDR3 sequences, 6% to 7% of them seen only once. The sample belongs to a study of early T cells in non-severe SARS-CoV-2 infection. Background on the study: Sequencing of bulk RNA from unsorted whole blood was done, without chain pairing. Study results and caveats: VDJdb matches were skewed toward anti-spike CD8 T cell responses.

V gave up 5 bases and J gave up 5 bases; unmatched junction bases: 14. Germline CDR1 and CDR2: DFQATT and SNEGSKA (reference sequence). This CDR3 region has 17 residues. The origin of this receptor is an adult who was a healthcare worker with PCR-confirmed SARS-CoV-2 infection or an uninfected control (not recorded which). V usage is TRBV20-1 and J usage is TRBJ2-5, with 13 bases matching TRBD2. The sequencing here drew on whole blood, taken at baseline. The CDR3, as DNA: TGCAGTGCTGCCGGGACTAGCGGGGAATTTTTTATGGAGACCCAGTACTTC. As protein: CSAAGTSGEFFMETQYF.